Listed below are T cell receptor beta chains from one sample, sequenced in a study of radiotherapy plus CTLA-4 blockade in lung cancer. Produced via immunoSEQ multiplex PCR; TCRdb's table is partial and in-frame only. The sample lists 23,000 or so clones; about 73% were seen once. This specimen consisted of peripheral blood, obtained from a patient treated with radiotherapy plus ipilimumab. These receptors were collected from a human donor with non-small cell lung cancer who had stable disease on radiotherapy plus ipilimumab. Each CDR3 is given with its conserved first and last residue. Each record gives: J gene, V gene, CDR3 protein.

j_call: TRBJ2-3; v_call: TRBV19; cdr3_aa: CASRRASTDTQYF
j_call: TRBJ2-5; v_call: TRBV4-3; cdr3_aa: CASSQDRGGGGETQYF
j_call: TRBJ1-2; v_call: TRBV5-5; cdr3_aa: CASTDSGYGYTF
j_call: TRBJ2-1; v_call: TRBV25-1; cdr3_aa: CASSGGRTGVDNEQFF
j_call: TRBJ1-6; v_call: TRBV19; cdr3_aa: CASSIGEAQRNSPLHF
j_call: TRBJ1-5; v_call: TRBV11-2; cdr3_aa: CASSCPGREGNQPQHF
j_call: TRBJ2-3; v_call: TRBV10-1; cdr3_aa: CASSESANTDTQYF
j_call: TRBJ2-7; v_call: TRBV6-6; cdr3_aa: CASRGTGGSYEQYF
j_call: TRBJ2-1; v_call: TRBV7-3; cdr3_aa: CASSLRGTSRTYNEQFF
j_call: TRBJ1-1; v_call: TRBV28; cdr3_aa: CASSFMGRTEAFF
j_call: TRBJ2-3; v_call: TRBV6-5; cdr3_aa: CASSYKPGSGDTQYF
j_call: TRBJ1-2; v_call: TRBV28; cdr3_aa: CASSLWGDPTGYTF
j_call: TRBJ1-5; v_call: TRBV6-1; cdr3_aa: CASSEVGNQPQHF
j_call: TRBJ2-3; v_call: TRBV7-2; cdr3_aa: CASRTGTDTQYF
j_call: TRBJ1-2; v_call: TRBV5-4; cdr3_aa: CASSFVISYGYTF
j_call: TRBJ2-7; v_call: TRBV7-2; cdr3_aa: CASNPDGYEQYF
j_call: TRBJ2-1; v_call: TRBV6-1; cdr3_aa: CASNLAGGDNEQFF
j_call: TRBJ2-1; v_call: TRBV27; cdr3_aa: CASSFPGLENEQFF
j_call: TRBJ2-1; v_call: TRBV29-1; cdr3_aa: CSVGFFGTPERFF
j_call: TRBJ1-4; v_call: TRBV6-5; cdr3_aa: CASSTGWEKLFF
j_call: TRBJ2-7; v_call: TRBV14; cdr3_aa: CASSRTLRIGLDEQYF
j_call: TRBJ2-1; v_call: TRBV19; cdr3_aa: CASGTLPYNEQFF
j_call: TRBJ2-1; v_call: TRBV7-9; cdr3_aa: CASSPATGGIYNEQFF
j_call: TRBJ1-5; v_call: TRBV7-9; cdr3_aa: CASSLSEAQPQHF
j_call: TRBJ2-7; v_call: TRBV29-1; cdr3_aa: CSVASGGLEQYF
j_call: TRBJ1-1; v_call: TRBV28; cdr3_aa: CASRSQGSLDTEAFF
j_call: TRBJ2-2; v_call: TRBV19; cdr3_aa: CASSLGVAGGPGTGELFF
j_call: TRBJ2-1; v_call: TRBV29-1; cdr3_aa: CSSFLGGRGDEQFF
j_call: TRBJ2-5; v_call: TRBV6-6; cdr3_aa: CASSYRARGGQETQYF
j_call: TRBJ1-2; v_call: TRBV7-2; cdr3_aa: CASSHDRNYGYTF
j_call: TRBJ2-1; v_call: TRBV5-1; cdr3_aa: CASSLPETSGVDEQFF
j_call: TRBJ2-7; v_call: TRBV11-3; cdr3_aa: CASSLVRVFDRGACYEQYF
j_call: TRBJ2-2; v_call: TRBV5-6; cdr3_aa: CASSLSGGGELFF
j_call: TRBJ2-3; v_call: TRBV7-9; cdr3_aa: CASSSFGRDTDTQYF
j_call: TRBJ2-3; v_call: TRBV9; cdr3_aa: CASSVEGGGLTDTQYF
j_call: TRBJ1-1; v_call: TRBV6-5; cdr3_aa: CASRAGMNTEAFF
j_call: TRBJ2-1; v_call: TRBV4-3; cdr3_aa: CASSQFARGHNEQFF
j_call: TRBJ2-7; v_call: TRBV5-6; cdr3_aa: CASSLAWQASYEQYF
j_call: TRBJ2-1; v_call: TRBV10-3; cdr3_aa: CAIREYNEQFF
j_call: TRBJ2-1; v_call: TRBV6-1; cdr3_aa: CARRLATIHEQFF
j_call: TRBJ2-7; v_call: TRBV11-3; cdr3_aa: CASSLGPRQDGQYF
j_call: TRBJ2-3; v_call: TRBV7-9; cdr3_aa: CASSTYGTQYF
j_call: TRBJ2-7; v_call: TRBV7-3; cdr3_aa: CASSLMAGTPAEQYF
j_call: TRBJ1-3; v_call: TRBV7-2; cdr3_aa: CASILSAGRLSGNTIYF
j_call: TRBJ1-3; v_call: TRBV6-6; cdr3_aa: CASNYDSGRNTIYF
j_call: TRBJ2-5; v_call: TRBV7-8; cdr3_aa: CASSPRGALETQYF
j_call: NA; v_call: TRBV5-1; cdr3_aa: CASSLGPGLEGYEQYF
j_call: TRBJ2-6; v_call: TRBV2; cdr3_aa: CASRAISGANVLTF
j_call: TRBJ2-3; v_call: TRBV5-4; cdr3_aa: CASSLAGAADTQYF
j_call: TRBJ1-5; v_call: TRBV4-1; cdr3_aa: CASSQNLLVDQPQHF
j_call: TRBJ2-7; v_call: TRBV7-8; cdr3_aa: CASSSGTGGYEQYF
j_call: TRBJ1-3; v_call: TRBV18; cdr3_aa: CASSPSAGRGNTIYF
j_call: TRBJ1-4; v_call: TRBV7-2; cdr3_aa: CASSPPGLTNEKLFF
j_call: TRBJ2-7; v_call: TRBV4-3; cdr3_aa: CASSPDREEGDEQYF
j_call: TRBJ2-2; v_call: TRBV7-9; cdr3_aa: CASSLYEQGELFF
j_call: TRBJ2-5; v_call: TRBV19; cdr3_aa: CASSTGTGRVRETQYF
j_call: TRBJ2-4; v_call: TRBV5-4; cdr3_aa: CASSLSFRAKNIQYF
j_call: TRBJ2-3; v_call: TRBV7-2; cdr3_aa: CASSQPQRAGTDTQYF
j_call: TRBJ1-1; v_call: TRBV15; cdr3_aa: CATSSLRGDTEAFF
j_call: TRBJ2-3; v_call: TRBV19; cdr3_aa: CASTTSGVDTQYF